The sequence of this T cell receptor (beta chain) was determined in a study of shared clonotypes between healthy human individuals. The germline V and J ends were trimmed by 0 bases and 2 bases, with 10 bases remaining between them. The germline V gene encodes CDR1 LGHNA and CDR2 YSLEER. This CDR3 spans 16 amino acids. The donors, all of them Caucasian adults, lived in Nashville, Tennessee. The authors ran the assay at deep level. Produced via immunoSEQ multiplex PCR; TCRdb's table is partial and in-frame only. Altogether about half a million clones are present, roughly 80% being singletons, with the ten largest covering over 9.5%.

This chain connects TRBV4-3 to TRBJ2-2; the D gene is possibly TRBD2 (6 bases). The TCR comes from a middle-aged woman in good health. Some clones in this sample may be carry-over from other donors' samples. What was sequenced was PBMCs. CDR3 sequence: CASSQDRGINTGELFF. The CDR3 DNA is TGCGCCAGCAGCCAAGATCGGGGGATAAACACCGGGGAGCTGTTTTTT.